The following is a T cell receptor (beta chain) sequence with its context. Clones were sequenced by immunoSEQ multiplex PCR, and TCRdb holds only the in-frame ones, with some missing. The data contain approximately 100,000 clones, 90% of them singletons. The sample comes from a study of control samples from healthy donors and cancer patients. This CDR3 contains 14 residues. Trimming cost V 0 bases and J 1 base, with 7 bases left between them. Germline V gene lookup returns CDR1 SGHRS and CDR2 YFSETQ. This sequence was found in a human donor in good health. The donor label of this sample is uncertain. Sequencing was done on a sample of blood. V usage is TRBV5-1 and J usage is TRBJ1-1; tentatively, D is TRBD1 (5 bases). CDR3 in DNA: TGCGCCAGCAGCTTGGAGGGACCGAACACTGAAGCTTTCTTT. The encoded protein is CASSLEGPNTEAFF.